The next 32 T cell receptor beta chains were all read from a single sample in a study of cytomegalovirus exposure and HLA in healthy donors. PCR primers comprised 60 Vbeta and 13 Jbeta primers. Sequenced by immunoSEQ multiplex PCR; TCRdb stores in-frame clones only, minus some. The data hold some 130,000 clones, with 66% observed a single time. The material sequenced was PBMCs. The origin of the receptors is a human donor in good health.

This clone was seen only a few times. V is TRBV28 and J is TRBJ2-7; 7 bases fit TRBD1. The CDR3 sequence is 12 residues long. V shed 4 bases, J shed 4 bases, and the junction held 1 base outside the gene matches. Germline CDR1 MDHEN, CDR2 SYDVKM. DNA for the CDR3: TGTGCCAGCAGTTACAGGGGTTACGAGCAGTACTTC. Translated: CASSYRGYEQYF.

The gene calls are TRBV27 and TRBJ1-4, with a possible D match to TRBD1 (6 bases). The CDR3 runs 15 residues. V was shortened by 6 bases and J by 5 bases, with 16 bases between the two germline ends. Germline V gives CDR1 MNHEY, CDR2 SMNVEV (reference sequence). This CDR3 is CASRGAAALNEKLFF. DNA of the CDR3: TGTGCCAGCAGGGGGGCTGCAGCGTTAAATGAAAAACTGTTTTTT.

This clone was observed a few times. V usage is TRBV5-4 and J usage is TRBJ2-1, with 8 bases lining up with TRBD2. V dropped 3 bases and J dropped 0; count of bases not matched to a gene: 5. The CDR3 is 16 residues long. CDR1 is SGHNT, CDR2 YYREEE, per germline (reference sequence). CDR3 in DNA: TGTGCCAGCAGCTCGGGGGGGTACAGCTCCTACAATGAGCAGTTCTTC. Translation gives CASSSGGYSSYNEQFF.

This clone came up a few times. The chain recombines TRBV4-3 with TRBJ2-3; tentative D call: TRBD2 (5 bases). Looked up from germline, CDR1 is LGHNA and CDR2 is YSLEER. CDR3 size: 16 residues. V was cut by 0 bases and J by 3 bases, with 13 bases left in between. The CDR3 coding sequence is TGCGCCAGCAGCCAAGATCGGGGTGTTGCAACAGATACGCAGTATTTT. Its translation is CASSQDRGVATDTQYF.

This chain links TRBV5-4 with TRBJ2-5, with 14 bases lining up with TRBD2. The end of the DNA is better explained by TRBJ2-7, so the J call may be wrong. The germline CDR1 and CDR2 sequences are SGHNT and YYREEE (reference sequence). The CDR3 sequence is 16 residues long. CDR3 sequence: CASSGVGLAGGGEQYF. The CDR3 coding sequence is TGTGCCAGCAGCGGAGTAGGACTAGCGGGAGGAGGCGAGCAGTACTTC.

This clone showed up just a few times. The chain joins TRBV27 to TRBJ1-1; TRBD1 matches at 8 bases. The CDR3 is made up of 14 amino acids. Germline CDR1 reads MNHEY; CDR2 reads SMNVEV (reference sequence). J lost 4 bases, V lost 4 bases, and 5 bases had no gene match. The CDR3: CASSSRTGFTEAFF. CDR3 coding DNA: TGTGCCAGCAGTTCTCGGACAGGGTTCACTGAAGCTTTCTTT.

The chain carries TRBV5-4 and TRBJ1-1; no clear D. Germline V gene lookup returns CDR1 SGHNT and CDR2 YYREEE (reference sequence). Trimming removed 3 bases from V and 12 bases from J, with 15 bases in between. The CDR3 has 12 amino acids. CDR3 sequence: CASSSDSSTSFF. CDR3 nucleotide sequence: TGTGCCAGCAGCTCAGACTCCTCGACGTCTTTCTTT.

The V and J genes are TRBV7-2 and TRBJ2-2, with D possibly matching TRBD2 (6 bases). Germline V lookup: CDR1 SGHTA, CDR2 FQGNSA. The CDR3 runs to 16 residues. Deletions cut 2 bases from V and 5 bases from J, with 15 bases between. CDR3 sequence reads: CASSLRRAGNTGELFF. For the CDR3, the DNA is TGTGCCAGCAGCTTAAGGAGGGCGGGAAATACCGGGGAGCTGTTTTTT.

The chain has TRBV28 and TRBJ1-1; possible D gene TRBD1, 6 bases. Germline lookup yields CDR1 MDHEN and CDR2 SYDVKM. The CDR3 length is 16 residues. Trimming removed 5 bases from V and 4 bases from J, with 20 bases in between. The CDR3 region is CASSLSRGQSSTEAFF. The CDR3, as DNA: TGTGCCAGCAGTCTCTCGAGGGGACAAAGTTCCACTGAAGCTTTCTTT.

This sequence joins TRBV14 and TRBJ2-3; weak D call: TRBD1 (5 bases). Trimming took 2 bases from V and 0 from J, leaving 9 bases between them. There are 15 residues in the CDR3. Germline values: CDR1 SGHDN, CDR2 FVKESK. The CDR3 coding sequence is TGTGCCAGCAGCCAAAGCAGACAGAGCACAGATACGCAGTATTTT. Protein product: CASSQSRQSTDTQYF.

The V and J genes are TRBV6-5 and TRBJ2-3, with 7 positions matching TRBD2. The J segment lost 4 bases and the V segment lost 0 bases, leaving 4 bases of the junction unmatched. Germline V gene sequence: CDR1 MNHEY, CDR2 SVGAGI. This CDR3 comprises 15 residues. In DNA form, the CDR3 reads TGTGCCAGCAGTTACTCGGCTAGCGGATCAGATACGCAGTATTTT. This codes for CASSYSASGSDTQYF.

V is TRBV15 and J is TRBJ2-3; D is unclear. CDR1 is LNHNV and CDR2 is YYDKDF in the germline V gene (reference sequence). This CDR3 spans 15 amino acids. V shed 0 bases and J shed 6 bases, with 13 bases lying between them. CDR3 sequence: CATSRDWQKKDTQYF. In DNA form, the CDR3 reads TGTGCCACCAGCAGAGATTGGCAGAAGAAGGATACGCAGTATTTT.

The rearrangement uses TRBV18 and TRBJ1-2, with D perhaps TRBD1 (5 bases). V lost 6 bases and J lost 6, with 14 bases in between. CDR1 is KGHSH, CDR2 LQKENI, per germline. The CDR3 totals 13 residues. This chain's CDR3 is CASSEGLGDGYTF. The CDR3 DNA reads TGTGCCAGCTCCGAGGGACTAGGGGATGGCTACACCTTC.

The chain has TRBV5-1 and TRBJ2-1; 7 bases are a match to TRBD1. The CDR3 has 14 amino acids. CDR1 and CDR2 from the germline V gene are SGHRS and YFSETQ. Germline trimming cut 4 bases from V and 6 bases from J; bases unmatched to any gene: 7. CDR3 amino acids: CASSAQGWGNEQFF. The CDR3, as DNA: TGCGCCAGCAGCGCACAGGGGTGGGGCAATGAGCAGTTCTTC.

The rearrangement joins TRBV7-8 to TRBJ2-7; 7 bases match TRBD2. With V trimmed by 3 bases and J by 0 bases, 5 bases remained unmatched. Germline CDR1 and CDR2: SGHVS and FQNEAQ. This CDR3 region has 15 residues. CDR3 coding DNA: TGTGCCAGCAGCTTCGGGGGGAACCCCTCCTACGAGCAGTACTTC. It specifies CASSFGGNPSYEQYF. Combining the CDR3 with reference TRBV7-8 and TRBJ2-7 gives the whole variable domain GAGVSQSPRYKVAKRGQDVALRCDPISGHVSLFWYQQALGQGPEFLTYFQNEAQLDKSGLPSDRFFAERPEGSVSTLKIQRTQQEDSAVYLCASSFGGNPSYEQYFGPGTRLTVT.

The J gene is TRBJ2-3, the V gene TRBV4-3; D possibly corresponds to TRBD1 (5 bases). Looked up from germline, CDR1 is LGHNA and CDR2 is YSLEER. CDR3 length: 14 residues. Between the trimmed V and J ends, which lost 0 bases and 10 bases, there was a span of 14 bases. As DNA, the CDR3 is TGCGCCAGCAGCCAAGATTGGCAGGGATCTTCGCAGTATTTT. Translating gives CASSQDWQGSSQYF.

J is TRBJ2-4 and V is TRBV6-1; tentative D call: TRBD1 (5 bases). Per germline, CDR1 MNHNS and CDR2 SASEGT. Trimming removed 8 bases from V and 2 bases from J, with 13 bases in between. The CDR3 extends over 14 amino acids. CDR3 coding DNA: TGTGCCAGCGAGGTCCCAGGGTCCAAAAACATTCAGTACTTC. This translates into CASEVPGSKNIQYF.

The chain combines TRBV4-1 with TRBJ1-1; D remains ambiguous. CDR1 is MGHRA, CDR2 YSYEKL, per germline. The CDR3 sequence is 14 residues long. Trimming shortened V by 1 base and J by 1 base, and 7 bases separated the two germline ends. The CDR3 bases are TGCGCCAGCAGCCAAGTCGGGGAGAACACTGAAGCTTTCTTT. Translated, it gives CASSQVGENTEAFF.

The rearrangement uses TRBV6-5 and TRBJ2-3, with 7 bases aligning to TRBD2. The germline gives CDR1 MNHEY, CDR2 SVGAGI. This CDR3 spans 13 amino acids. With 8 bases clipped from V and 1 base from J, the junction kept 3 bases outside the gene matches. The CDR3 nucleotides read TGTGCCAGCCGACGGGGGGGCACAGATACGCAGTATTTT. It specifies CASRRGGTDTQYF.

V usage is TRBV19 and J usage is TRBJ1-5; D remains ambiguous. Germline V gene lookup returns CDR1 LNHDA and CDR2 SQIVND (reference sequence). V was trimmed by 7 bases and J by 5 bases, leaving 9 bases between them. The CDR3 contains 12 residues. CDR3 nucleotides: TGTGCCAGTAATTTGCAGGATCAGCCCCAGCATTTT. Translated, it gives CASNLQDQPQHF.

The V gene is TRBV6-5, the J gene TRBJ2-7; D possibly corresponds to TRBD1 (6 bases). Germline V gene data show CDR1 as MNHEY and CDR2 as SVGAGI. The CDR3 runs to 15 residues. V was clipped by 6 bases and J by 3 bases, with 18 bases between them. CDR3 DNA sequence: TGTGCCAGCAGGTCCAATGGACAGTCGGGCTACGAGCAGTACTTC. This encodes CASRSNGQSGYEQYF.

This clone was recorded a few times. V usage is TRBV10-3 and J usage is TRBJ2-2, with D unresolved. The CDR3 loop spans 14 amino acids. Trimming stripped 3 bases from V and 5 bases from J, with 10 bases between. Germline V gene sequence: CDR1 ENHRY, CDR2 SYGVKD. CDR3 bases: TGTGCCATCAGTGAAGAACTGAGTACCGGGGAGCTGTTTTTT. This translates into CAISEELSTGELFF.

The DNA of the CDR3 is TGTGCCAGCAGCCCCGGGGGGGGGTTAGCCTACGAGCAGTACTTC. It encodes CASSPGGGLAYEQYF. The chain joins TRBV7-9 to TRBJ2-7, with 8 bases aligning to TRBD2. Germline loops: CDR1 SEHNR, CDR2 FQNEAQ (reference sequence). The CDR3 sequence is 15 residues long. The V gene end was trimmed by 5 bases and the J gene end by 2 bases; junction bases not matched to a gene: 8. The full variable domain, its missing parts supplied by reference TRBV7-9 and TRBJ2-7, is DTGVSQNPRHKITKRGQNVTFRCDPISEHNRLYWYRQTLGQGPEFLTYFQNEAQLEKSRLLSDRFSAERPKGSFSTLEIQRTEQGDSAMYLCASSPGGGLAYEQYFGPGTRLTVT.

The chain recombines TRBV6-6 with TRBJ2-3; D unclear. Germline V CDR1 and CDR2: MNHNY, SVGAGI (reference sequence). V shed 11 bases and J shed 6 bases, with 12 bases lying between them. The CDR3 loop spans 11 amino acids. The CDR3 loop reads CAAVSLDTQYF. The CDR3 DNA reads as TGTGCCGCGGTGAGTCTGGATACGCAGTATTTT.

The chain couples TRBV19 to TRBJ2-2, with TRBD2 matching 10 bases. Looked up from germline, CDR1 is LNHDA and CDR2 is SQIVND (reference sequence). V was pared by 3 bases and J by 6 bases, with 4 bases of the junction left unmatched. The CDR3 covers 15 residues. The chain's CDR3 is CASSILAGAPGELFF. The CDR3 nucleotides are TGTGCCAGTAGTATCCTAGCGGGAGCCCCCGGGGAGCTGTTTTTT.

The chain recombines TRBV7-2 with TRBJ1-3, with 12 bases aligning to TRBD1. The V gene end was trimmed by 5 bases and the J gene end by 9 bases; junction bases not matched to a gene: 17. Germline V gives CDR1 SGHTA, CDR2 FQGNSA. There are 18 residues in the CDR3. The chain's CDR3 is CASSRTNPGQGALGTIYF. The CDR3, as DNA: TGTGCCAGCAGCCGAACGAATCCGGGACAGGGGGCGTTGGGCACCATATATTTT.

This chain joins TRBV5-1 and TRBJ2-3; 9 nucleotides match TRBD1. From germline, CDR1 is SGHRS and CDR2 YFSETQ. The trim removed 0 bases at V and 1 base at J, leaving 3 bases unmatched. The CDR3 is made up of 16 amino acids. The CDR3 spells CASSLGQGVGTDTQYF. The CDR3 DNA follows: TGCGCCAGCAGCTTGGGACAGGGGGTTGGCACAGATACGCAGTATTTT.

DNA for the CDR3: TGTGCCAGCAGTTCCCCCTCGGGACAGGGAAACTATGGCTACACCTTC. Protein: CASSSPSGQGNYGYTF. The chain combines TRBV28 with TRBJ1-2; 9 nucleotides align to TRBD1. The CDR3 loop spans 16 amino acids. V lost 4 bases to trimming and J lost 2 bases; unmatched junction nucleotides: 8. Germline V lookup: CDR1 MDHEN, CDR2 SYDVKM.

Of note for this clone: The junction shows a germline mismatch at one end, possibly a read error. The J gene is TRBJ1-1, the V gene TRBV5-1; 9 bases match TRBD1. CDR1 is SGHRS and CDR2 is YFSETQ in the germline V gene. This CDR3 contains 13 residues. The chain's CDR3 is CASSVSPGQGLLF. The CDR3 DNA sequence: TGCGCCAGCAGCGTATCGCCGGGACAGGGCCTACTCTTT. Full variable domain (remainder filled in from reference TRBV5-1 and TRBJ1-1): KAGVTQTPRYLIKTRGQQVTLSCSPISGHRSVSWYQQTPGQGLQFLFEYFSETQRNKGNFPGRFSGRQFSNSRSEMNVSTLELGDSALYLCASSVSPGQGLLFGQGTRLTVV.

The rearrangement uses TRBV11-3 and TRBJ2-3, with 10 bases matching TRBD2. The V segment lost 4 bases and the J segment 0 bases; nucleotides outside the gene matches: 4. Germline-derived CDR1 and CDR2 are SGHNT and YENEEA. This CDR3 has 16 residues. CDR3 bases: TGTGCCAGCAGCTCTGGGACTAGCGCTAGCACAGATACGCAGTATTTT. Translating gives CASSSGTSASTDTQYF.

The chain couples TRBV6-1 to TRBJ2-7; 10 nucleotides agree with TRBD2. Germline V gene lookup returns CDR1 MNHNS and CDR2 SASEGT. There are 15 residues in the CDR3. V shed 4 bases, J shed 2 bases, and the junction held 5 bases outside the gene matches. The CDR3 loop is CASSGGTSATYEQYF. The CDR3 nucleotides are TGTGCCAGCAGTGGAGGGACTAGCGCGACCTACGAGCAGTACTTC.

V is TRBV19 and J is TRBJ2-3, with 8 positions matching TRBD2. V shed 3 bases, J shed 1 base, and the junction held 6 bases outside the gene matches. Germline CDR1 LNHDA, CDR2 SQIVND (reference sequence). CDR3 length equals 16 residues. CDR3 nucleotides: TGTGCCAGTAGTATGTCGGGGACTAGACGCACAGATACGCAGTATTTT. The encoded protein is CASSMSGTRRTDTQYF.